This record covers a single T cell receptor beta chain. Its matching antigen is unknown. The data stem from a study of shared clonotypes between healthy human individuals. Profiled with immunoSEQ multiplex PCR; TCRdb holds only in-frame clones, not every one. The table lists roughly 2,300,000 clones, roughly 92% of them singletons, with 0.37% in the top ten. The CDR3 loop spans 16 amino acids. Germline CDR1 LNHDA, CDR2 SQIVND (reference sequence). V gave up 5 bases and J gave up 5 bases; unmatched junction bases: 8. Study results and caveats: Unshared clonotypes carried lower generation probabilities than those common to all four donors. Deeper or shallower sequencing was expected to change how clonotypes are shared among donors.

The sample comprised naive CD4+ T cells from PBMCs. This sample's subset: CD45RA+ positively selected. The chain joins TRBV19 to TRBJ2-1, with 11 nucleotides matching TRBD2. This clonotype was sampled from a man aged 18 to 35 in good health. Some clones in this sample may be carry-over from other donors' samples. This CDR3 is CASSGLAGGSHNEQFF. In DNA form, the CDR3 reads TGTGCCAGTAGTGGATTAGCGGGAGGGTCTCACAATGAGCAGTTCTTC.